The 4 T cell receptor beta chains below all came from one sample that was sequenced in a study of T cell clonotyping in hematopoietic cell transplantation. The protocol was immunoSEQ multiplex PCR, while the TCRdb copy is restricted to in-frame clones and leaves out a portion. Counted here are about 29,000 clones, about 90% occurring once; the ten biggest clones make up around 10%. Source: PBMCs, taken 100 days after allogeneic stem cell transplant. These receptors came from a female patient between 50 and 60 years old who had an allogeneic stem cell transplant from a related donor, so the T cells may come from the graft donor. Some clones in this sample may be carry-over from other donors' samples.

The sample holds one count of this clone. The chain joins TRBV2 to TRBJ2-7; no firm D call. V was clipped by 9 bases and J by 4 bases, with 19 bases between them. The germline V gene has CDR1 SNHLY and CDR2 FYNNEI. The CDR3 is 14 residues long. CDR3 nucleotide sequence: TGTGCCAGTTTCCGCGGAACTCCCCGATACGAGCAGTACTTC. This translates into CASFRGTPRYEQYF.

The rearrangement uses TRBV9 and TRBJ1-2; 11 positions agree with TRBD1. The CDR3 covers 14 residues. The V gene end was trimmed by 3 bases and the J gene end by 8 bases; junction bases not matched to a gene: 6. CDR1 is SGDLS and CDR2 is YYNGEE in the germline V gene. CDR3 sequence (DNA): TGTGCCAGCAGCGCCCGGGACAGGGGGGGCGGCTACACCTTC. This translates into CASSARDRGGGYTF.

This clone was found once. The rearrangement links TRBV11-2 to TRBJ2-1; perhaps TRBD2 as D (6 bases). CDR3 length equals 11 residues. CDR1 SGHAT and CDR2 FQNNGV come from the germline V gene. The germline V and J ends were trimmed by 4 bases and 9 bases, with 7 bases remaining between them. The chain's CDR3 is CASSYGGEQFF. DNA for the CDR3: TGTGCCAGCAGCTACGGGGGTGAGCAGTTCTTC. The full variable domain, rest sourced from reference TRBV11-2 and TRBJ2-1, is EAGVAQSPRYKIIEKRQSVAFWCNPISGHATLYWYQQILGQGPKLLIQFQNNGVVDDSQLPKDRFSAERLKGVDSTLKIQPAKLEDSAVYLCASSYGGEQFFGPGTRLTVL.

The rearrangement joins TRBV9 to TRBJ2-2; a weak D match, TRBD1 (6 bases). The CDR3 sequence is 18 residues long. Germline V gives CDR1 SGDLS, CDR2 YYNGEE. With 2 bases removed from V and 5 bases from J, the gap between germline ends came to 22 bases. The CDR3 loop reads CASSVGDIRDGWTGELFF. The DNA of the CDR3 is TGTGCCAGCAGCGTCGGGGACATTCGGGACGGGTGGACCGGGGAGCTGTTTTTT.